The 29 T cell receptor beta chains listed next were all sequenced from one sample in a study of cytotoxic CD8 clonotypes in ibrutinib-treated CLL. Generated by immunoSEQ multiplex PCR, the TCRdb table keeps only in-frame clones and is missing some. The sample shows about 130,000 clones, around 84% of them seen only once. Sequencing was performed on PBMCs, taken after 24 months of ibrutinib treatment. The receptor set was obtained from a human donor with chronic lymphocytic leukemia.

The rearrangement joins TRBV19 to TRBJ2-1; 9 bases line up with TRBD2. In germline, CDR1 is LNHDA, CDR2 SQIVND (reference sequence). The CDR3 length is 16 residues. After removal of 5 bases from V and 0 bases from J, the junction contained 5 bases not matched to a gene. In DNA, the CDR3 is TGTGCCAGTAGTCCCAGCGGGGGGAGCTCCTACAATGAGCAGTTCTTC. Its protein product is CASSPSGGSSYNEQFF. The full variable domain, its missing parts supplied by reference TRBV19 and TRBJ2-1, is DGGITQSPKYLFRKEGQNVTLSCEQNLNHDAMYWYRQDPGQGLRLIYYSQIVNDFQKGDIAEGYSVSREKKESFPLTVTSAQKNPTAFYLCASSPSGGSSYNEQFFGPGTRLTVL.

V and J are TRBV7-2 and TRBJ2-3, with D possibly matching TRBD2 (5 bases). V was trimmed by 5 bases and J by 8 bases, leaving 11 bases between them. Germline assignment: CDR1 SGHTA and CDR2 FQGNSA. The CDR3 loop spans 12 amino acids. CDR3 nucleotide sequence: TGTGCCAGCAGCCCACTCCGGGGTACGCAGTATTTT. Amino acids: CASSPLRGTQYF.

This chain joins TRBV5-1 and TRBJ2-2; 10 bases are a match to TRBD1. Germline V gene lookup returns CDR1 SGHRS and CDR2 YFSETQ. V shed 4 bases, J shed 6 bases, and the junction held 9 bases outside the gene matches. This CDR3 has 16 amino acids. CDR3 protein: CASSLTDRGQAGELFF. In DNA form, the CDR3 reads TGCGCCAGCAGCCTTACAGACAGGGGGCAGGCCGGGGAGCTGTTTTTT.

The CDR3, as DNA: TGTGCCAGTATAGGGGCCGGGCCGGAAGCTTTCTTT. Translation: CASIGAGPEAFF. The genes are TRBV19 and TRBJ1-1; perhaps TRBD1 as D (5 bases). CDR1 and CDR2 (germline): LNHDA, SQIVND (reference sequence). The CDR3 runs 12 residues. V lost 7 bases and J 8 bases, leaving 14 bases between the germline ends.

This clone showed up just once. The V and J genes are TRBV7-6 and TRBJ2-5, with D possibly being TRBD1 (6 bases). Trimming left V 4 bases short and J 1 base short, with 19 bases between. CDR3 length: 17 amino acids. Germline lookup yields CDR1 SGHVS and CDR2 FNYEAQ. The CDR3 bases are TGTGCCAGCAGCTATATACAGGGTTGGAAGGGCCAAGAGACCCAGTACTTC. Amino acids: CASSYIQGWKGQETQYF.

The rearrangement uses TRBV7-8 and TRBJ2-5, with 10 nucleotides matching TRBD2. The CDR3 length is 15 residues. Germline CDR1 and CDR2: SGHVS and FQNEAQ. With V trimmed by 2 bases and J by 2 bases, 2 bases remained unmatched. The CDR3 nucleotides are TGTGCCAGCAGCTTAAATAGCGGGGGGCAAGAGACCCAGTACTTC. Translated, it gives CASSLNSGGQETQYF.

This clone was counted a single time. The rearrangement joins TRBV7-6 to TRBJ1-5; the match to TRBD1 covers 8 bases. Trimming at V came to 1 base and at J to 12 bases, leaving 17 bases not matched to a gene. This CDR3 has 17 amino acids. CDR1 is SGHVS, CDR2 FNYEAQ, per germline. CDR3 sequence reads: CASSLELGDRHYRNQHF. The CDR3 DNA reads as TGTGCCAGCAGCTTAGAGCTAGGGGACAGGCATTACAGAAACCAGCATTTT.

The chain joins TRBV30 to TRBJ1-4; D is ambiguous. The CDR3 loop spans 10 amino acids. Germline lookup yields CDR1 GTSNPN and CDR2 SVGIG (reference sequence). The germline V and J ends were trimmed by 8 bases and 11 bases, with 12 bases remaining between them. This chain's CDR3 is CAGGTAKLFF. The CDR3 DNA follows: TGTGCCGGCGGAACAGCCAAACTGTTTTTT.

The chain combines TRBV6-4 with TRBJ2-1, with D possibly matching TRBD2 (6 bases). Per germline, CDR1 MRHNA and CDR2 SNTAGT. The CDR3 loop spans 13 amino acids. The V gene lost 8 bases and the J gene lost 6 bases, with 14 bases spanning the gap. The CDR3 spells CASGTWGGNEQFF. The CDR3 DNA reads TGTGCCAGCGGGACCTGGGGAGGCAATGAGCAGTTCTTC.

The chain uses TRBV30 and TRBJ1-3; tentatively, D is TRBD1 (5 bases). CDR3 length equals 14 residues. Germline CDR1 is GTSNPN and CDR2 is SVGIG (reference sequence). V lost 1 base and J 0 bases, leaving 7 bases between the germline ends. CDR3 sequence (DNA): TGTGCCTGGAGTGGACAGCTCTCTGGAAACACCATATATTTT. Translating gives CAWSGQLSGNTIYF.

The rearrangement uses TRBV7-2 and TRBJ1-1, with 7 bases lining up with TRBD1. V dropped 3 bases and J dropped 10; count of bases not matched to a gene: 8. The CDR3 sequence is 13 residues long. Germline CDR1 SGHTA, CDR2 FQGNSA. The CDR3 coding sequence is TGTGCCAGCAGCTTGGTAGGGGGCGCCGGAGCTTTCTTT. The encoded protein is CASSLVGGAGAFF.

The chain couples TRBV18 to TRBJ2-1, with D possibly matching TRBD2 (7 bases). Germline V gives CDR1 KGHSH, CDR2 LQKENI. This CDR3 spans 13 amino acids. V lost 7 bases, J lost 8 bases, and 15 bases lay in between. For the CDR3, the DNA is TGTGCCAGCTGTCGTGGGGGGGCCGATGAGCAGTTCTTC. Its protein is CASCRGGADEQFF.

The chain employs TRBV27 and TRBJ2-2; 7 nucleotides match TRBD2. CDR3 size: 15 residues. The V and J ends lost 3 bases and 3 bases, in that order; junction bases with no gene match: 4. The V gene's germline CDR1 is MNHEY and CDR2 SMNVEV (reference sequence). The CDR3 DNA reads TGTGCCAGCAGTTTCCGGGGGAGGGACACCGGGGAGCTGTTTTTT. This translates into CASSFRGRDTGELFF.

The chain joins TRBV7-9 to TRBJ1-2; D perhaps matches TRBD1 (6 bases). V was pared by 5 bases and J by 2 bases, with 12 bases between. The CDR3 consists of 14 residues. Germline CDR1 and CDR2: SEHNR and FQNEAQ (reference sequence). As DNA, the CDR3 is TGTGCCAGCAGCCCCCTTGACAGGAACTATGGCTACACCTTC. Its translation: CASSPLDRNYGYTF.

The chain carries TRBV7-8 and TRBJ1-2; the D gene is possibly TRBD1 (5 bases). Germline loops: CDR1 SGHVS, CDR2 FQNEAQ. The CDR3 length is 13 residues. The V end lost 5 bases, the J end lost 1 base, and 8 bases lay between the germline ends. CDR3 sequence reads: CASSVRVNYGYTF. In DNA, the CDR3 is TGTGCCAGCAGCGTCAGGGTTAACTATGGCTACACCTTC.

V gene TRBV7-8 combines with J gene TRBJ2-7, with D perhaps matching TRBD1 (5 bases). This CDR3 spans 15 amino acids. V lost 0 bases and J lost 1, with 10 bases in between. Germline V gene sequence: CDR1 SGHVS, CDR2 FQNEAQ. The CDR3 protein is CASSLALRGSYEQYF. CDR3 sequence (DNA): TGTGCCAGCAGCTTAGCCCTTAGGGGATCCTACGAGCAGTACTTC. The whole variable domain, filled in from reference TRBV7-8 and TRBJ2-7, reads GAGVSQSPRYKVAKRGQDVALRCDPISGHVSLFWYQQALGQGPEFLTYFQNEAQLDKSGLPSDRFFAERPEGSVSTLKIQRTQQEDSAVYLCASSLALRGSYEQYFGPGTRLTVT.

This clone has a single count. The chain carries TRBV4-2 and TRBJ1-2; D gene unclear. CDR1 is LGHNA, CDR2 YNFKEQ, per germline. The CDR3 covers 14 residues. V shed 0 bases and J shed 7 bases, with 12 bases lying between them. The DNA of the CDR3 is TGTGCCAGCAGCCAAGATCTGGCAGGTGCTGGCTACACCTTC. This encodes CASSQDLAGAGYTF.

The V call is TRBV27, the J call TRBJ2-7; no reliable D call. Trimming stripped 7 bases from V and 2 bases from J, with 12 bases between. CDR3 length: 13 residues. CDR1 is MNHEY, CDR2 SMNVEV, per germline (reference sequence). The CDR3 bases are TGTGCCAGCATGGCCTGGCAAACCTACGAGCAGTACTTC. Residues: CASMAWQTYEQYF.

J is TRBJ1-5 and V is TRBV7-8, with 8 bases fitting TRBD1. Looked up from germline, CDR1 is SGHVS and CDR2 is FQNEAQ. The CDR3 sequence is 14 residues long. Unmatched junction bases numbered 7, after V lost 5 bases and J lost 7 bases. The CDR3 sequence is CASSVDRGQQPQHF. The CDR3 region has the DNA TGTGCCAGCAGCGTAGACAGGGGACAACAGCCCCAGCATTTT.

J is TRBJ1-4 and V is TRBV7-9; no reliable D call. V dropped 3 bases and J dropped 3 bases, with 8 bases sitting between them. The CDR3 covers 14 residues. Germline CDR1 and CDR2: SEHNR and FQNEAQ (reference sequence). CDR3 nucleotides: TGTGCCAGCAGCTTGGCACAGTCTAATGAAAAACTGTTTTTT. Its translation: CASSLAQSNEKLFF.

The CDR3 bases are TGTGCCAGCGCGGGGCAGTACGGAAACACCATATATTTT. This sequence encodes CASAGQYGNTIYF. The chain uses TRBV2 and TRBJ1-3, with a weak D call TRBD1 (5 bases). Trimming removed 8 bases from V and 4 bases from J, with 12 bases in between. This CDR3 is built from 13 residues. Germline V lookup: CDR1 SNHLY, CDR2 FYNNEI.

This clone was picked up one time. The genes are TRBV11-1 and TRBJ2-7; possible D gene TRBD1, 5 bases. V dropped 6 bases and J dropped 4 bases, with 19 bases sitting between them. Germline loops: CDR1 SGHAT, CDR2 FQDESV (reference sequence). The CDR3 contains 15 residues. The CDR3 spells CASSMQGFLGYEQYF. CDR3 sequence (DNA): TGTGCCAGCAGTATGCAGGGATTTTTGGGTTACGAGCAGTACTTC.

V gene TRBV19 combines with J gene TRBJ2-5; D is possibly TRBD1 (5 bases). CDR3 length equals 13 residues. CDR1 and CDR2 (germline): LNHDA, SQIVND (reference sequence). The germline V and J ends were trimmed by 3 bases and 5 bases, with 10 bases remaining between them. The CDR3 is CASSIRQGETQYF. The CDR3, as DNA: TGTGCCAGTAGTATTCGTCAGGGTGAGACCCAGTACTTC.

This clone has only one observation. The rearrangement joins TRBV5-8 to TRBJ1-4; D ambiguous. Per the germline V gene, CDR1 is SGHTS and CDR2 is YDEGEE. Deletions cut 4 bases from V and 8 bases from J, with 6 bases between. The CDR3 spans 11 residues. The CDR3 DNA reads TGTGCCAGCAGCCCCGGAGAAAAACTGTTTTTT. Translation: CASSPGEKLFF.

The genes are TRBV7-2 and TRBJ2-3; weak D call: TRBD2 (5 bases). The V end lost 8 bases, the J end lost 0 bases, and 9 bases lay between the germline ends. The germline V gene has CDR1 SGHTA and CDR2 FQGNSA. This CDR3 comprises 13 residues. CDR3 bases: TGTGCCAGCCGGGGAACCAGCACAGATACGCAGTATTTT. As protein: CASRGTSTDTQYF.

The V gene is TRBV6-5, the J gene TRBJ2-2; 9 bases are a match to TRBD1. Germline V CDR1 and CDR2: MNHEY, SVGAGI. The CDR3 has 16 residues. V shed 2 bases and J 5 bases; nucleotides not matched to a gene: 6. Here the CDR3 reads CASSYPGQGNTGELFF. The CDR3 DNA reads TGTGCCAGCAGTTACCCGGGACAGGGAAATACCGGGGAGCTGTTTTTT.

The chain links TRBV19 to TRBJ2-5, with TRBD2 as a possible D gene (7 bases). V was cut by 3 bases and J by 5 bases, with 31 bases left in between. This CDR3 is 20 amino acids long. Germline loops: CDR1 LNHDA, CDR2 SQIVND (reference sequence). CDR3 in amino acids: CASSIGRGGRASSGAETQYF. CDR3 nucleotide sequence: TGTGCCAGTAGTATTGGGCGCGGGGGCAGGGCCTCTTCCGGGGCCGAGACCCAGTACTTC.

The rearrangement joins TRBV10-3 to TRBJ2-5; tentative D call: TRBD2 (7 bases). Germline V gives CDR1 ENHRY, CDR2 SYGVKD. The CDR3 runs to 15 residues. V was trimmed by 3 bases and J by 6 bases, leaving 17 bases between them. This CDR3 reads CAISERGGAEQTQYF. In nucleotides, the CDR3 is TGTGCCATCAGTGAACGAGGGGGGGCAGAACAGACCCAGTACTTC.

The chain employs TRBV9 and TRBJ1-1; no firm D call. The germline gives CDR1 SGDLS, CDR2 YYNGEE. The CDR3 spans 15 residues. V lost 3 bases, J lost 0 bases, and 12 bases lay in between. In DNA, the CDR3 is TGTGCCAGCAGCGAACTGAGCAGTTTGAACACTGAAGCTTTCTTT. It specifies CASSELSSLNTEAFF.